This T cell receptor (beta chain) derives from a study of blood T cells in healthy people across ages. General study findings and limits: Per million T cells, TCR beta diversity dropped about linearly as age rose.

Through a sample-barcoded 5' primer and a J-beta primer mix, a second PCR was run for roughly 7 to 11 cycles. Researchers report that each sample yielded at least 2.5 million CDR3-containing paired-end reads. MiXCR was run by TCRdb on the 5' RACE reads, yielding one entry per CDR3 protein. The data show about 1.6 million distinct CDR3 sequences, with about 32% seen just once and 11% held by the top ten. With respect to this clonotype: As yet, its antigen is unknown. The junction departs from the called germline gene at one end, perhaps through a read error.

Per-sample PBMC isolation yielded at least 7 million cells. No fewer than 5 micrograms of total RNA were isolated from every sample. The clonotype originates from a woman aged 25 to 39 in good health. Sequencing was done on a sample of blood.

The CDR3 DNA reads TGTGCCACCAGTGGGACAGGGACAGTCCAAGCGACCCAGTACTTC. The encoded protein is CATSGTGTVQATQYF. The chain has TRBV24-1 and TRBJ2-5; 8 bases fit TRBD1. From germline, CDR1 is KGHDR and CDR2 SFDVKD. The CDR3 totals 15 residues.